The T cell receptor (delta chain) described here comes from a study of Vδ1+ human thymocytes. The study's findings and limits: Unlike peripheral blood Vdelta1+ controls, thymic delta-chain sequences included approximately 21% Vdelta2 and few Vdelta3. TRG sequences recurred across donors, whereas TRD sequences stayed essentially private. Thymic TRG and TRD repertoires appeared highly polyclonal, with Gaussian CDR3 length distributions.

The sorted cells were CD3+ Vdelta1+ Vdelta2- thymocytes from alphabeta-depleted thymus. Vdelta1+ thymocyte sorts reached between about 97% and 99.6% purity. For this clone: The target antigen is unknown.

Per the germline V gene, CDR1 is TSWWSYY and CDR2 is QGS. The CDR3 consists of 20 residues. Unmatched junction bases numbered 22, after V lost 2 bases and J lost 7 bases. Extracted RNA was reverse transcribed into cDNA. The CDR3 regions were amplified by multiplex PCR from V-gene primers to a constant-region primer. TCRdb re-called clones from the multiplex PCR reads using CATT. The sample contains under 80,000 delta-chain clones, roughly a third of which appear only once. The rearrangement uses TRDV1 and TRDJ1; the match to TRDD3 covers 10 bases. This clonotype was obtained from a boy under two years old who had congenital heart surgery. Sequencing was carried out using Vdelta1+ gamma-delta thymocytes from the thymus. As for subset: FACS-sorted CD3+ TCRalphabeta- TCRVdelta1+ TCRVdelta2- thymocytes. The DNA of the CDR3 is TGTGCTCTTGGGGAATTAGTCGCTCGCTCCCTGGGGGATAAGGCGGGTAAACTCATCTTT. As protein: CALGELVARSLGDKAGKLIF.